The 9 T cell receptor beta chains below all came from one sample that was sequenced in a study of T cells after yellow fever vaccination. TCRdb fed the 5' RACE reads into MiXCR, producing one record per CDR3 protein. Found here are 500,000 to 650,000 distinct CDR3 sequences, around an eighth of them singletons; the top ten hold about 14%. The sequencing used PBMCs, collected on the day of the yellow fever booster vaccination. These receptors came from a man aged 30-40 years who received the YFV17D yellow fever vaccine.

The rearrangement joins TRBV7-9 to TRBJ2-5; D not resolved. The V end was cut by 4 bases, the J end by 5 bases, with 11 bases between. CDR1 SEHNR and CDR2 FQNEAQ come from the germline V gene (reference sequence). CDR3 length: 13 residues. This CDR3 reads CASSSSNGETQYF. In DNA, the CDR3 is TGTGCCAGCAGCTCCTCAAACGGGGAGACCCAGTACTTC.

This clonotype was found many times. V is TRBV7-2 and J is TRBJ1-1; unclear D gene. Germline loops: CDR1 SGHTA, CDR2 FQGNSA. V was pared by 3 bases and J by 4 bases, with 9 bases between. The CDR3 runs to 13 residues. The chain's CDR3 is CASSLTRVTEAFF. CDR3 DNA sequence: TGTGCCAGCAGCTTGACAAGGGTCACTGAAGCTTTCTTT.

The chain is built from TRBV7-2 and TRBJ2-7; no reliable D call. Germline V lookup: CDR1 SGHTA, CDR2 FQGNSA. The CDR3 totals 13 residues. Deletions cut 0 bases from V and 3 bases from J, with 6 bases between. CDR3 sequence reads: CASSLAAYYEQYF. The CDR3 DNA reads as TGTGCCAGCAGCTTAGCCGCATACTACGAGCAGTACTTC.

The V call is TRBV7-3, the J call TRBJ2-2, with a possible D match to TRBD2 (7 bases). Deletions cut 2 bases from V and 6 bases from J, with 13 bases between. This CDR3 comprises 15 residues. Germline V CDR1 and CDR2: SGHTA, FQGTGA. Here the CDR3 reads CASSLGGGQAGELFF. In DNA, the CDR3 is TGTGCCAGCAGCTTAGGGGGGGGCCAGGCCGGGGAGCTGTTTTTT.

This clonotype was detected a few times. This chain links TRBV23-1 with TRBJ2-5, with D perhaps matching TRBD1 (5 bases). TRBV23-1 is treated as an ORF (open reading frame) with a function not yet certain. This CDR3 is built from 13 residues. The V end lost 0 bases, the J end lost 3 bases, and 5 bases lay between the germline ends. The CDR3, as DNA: TGCGCCAGCAGTCAATCCAGGGAAGAGACCCAGTACTTC. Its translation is CASSQSREETQYF.

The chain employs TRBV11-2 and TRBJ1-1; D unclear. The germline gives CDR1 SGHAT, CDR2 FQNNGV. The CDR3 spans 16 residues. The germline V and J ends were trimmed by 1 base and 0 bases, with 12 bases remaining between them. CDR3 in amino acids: CASSLVRGPMNTEAFF. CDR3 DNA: TGTGCCAGCAGCTTAGTGAGAGGGCCAATGAACACTGAAGCTTTCTTT.

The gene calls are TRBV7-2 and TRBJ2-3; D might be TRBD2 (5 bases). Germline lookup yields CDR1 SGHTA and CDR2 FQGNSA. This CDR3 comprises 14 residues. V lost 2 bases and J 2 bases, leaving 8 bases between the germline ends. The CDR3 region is CASSLWGATDTQYF. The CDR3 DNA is TGTGCCAGCAGCTTATGGGGAGCCACAGATACGCAGTATTTT.

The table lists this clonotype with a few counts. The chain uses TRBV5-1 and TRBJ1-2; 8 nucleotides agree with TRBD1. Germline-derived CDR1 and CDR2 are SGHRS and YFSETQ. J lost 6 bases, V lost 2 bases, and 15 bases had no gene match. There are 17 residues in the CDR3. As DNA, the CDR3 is TGCGCCAGCAGCTTCCCGAATCGTGACAGGGGTGAGGATGGCTACACCTTC. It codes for CASSFPNRDRGEDGYTF.

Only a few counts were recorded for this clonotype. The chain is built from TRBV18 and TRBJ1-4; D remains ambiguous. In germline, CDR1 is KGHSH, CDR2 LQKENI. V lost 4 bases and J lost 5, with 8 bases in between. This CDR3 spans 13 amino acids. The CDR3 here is CASSLDLNEKLFF. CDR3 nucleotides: TGTGCCAGCTCACTGGACCTGAATGAAAAACTGTTTTTT. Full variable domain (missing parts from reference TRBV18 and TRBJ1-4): NAGVMQNPRHLVRRRGQEARLRCSPMKGHSHVYWYRQLPEEGLKFMVYLQKENIIDESGMPKERFSAEFPKEGPSILRIQQVVRGDSAAYFCASSLDLNEKLFFGSGTQLSVL.